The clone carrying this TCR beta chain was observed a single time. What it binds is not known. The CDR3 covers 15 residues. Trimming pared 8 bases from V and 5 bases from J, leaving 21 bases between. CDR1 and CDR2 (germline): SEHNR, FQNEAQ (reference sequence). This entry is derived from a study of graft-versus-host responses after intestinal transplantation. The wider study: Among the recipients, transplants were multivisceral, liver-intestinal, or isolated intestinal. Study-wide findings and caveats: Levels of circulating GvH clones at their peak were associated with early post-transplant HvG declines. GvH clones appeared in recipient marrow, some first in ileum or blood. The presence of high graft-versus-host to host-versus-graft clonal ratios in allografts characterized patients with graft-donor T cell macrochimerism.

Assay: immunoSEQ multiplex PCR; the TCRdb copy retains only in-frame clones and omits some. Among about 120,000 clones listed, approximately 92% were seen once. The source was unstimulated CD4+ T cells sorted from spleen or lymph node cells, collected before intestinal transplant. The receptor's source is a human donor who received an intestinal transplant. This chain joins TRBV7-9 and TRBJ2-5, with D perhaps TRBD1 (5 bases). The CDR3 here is CASARGGATGETQYF. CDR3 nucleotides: TGTGCCAGCGCAAGGGGTGGAGCGACTGGTGAGACCCAGTACTTC.